This T cell receptor (beta chain) was captured in a study of T cell responses to AZD1222 COVID-19 vaccine. Method: immunoSEQ multiplex PCR; TCRdb's copy keeps in-frame clones and lacks some. The table shows some 96,000 clones, with about 83% occurring only once. This CDR3 is 16 amino acids long. CDR1 and CDR2 from the germline V gene are SGHAT and FQNNGV. Germline trimming cut 1 base from V and 5 bases from J; bases unmatched to any gene: 10. The rearrangement uses TRBV11-2 and TRBJ2-5; 7 bases are a match to TRBD2. This material consisted of peripheral blood, taken on day 0 of AZD1222 vaccination. This clonotype was obtained from an adult in good health. In nucleotides, the CDR3 is TGTGCCAGCAGCTTAGGATCCGGCGGGAGTGGGGAGACCCAGTACTTC. This gives the protein CASSLGSGGSGETQYF.